This TCR beta chain derives from a study of post-analysis software for immune sequencing data. Study-wide results and limits: In patients, TRBV5-6, TRBV5-1 and TRBV20-1 belonged to roughly 5 TRBV segments found more frequently than in controls.

Germline CDR1 reads SGHTA; CDR2 reads FQGNSA. CDR3 length: 17 residues. V was shortened by 5 bases and J by 2 bases, with 20 bases between the two germline ends. In the case of this clonotype: Its antigen is as yet unknown.

Each TCR beta cDNA library carried unique molecular identifiers. TCRdb processed the PCR reads anew with MiXCR; each CDR3 protein has one entry. This sample has 500,000 to 600,000 distinct CDR3 sequences, with about 40% found just once. The receptor's source is a girl aged 10-17 years with multiple sclerosis. Sequencing was done on a sample of blood. The rearrangement joins TRBV7-2 to TRBJ2-3; maybe TRBD2 (6 bases). This CDR3 reads CASSLPSGDRHTDTQYF. The CDR3 coding sequence is TGTGCCAGCAGCCTCCCATCGGGGGACCGCCACACAGATACGCAGTATTTT.